The 13 T cell receptor beta chains below all came from one sample that was sequenced in a study of blood T cell repertoires in COVID-19. Generated by immunoSEQ multiplex PCR, the TCRdb table keeps only in-frame clones and is missing some. The data hold some 150,000 clones, with about 83% observed a single time. The specimen sequenced was PBMCs or T cells enriched from blood (not recorded which). The origin of the receptors is a woman in her forties or fifties who had been exposed to COVID-19.

Only one count was recorded for this clone. The rearrangement joins TRBV13 to TRBJ2-1; 9 positions match TRBD2. Germline V gene data show CDR1 as PRHDT and CDR2 as FYEKMQ (reference sequence). Germline trimming cut 5 bases from V and 3 bases from J; bases unmatched to any gene: 11. This CDR3 is built from 17 residues. In DNA form, the CDR3 reads TGTGCCAGCAGCCCACGCCGAGGGCGGGGGGGCTACAATGAGCAGTTCTTC. Amino acids: CASSPRRGRGGYNEQFF.

The chain recombines TRBV2 with TRBJ1-5, with TRBD1 as a possible D gene (5 bases). Germline assignment: CDR1 SNHLY and CDR2 FYNNEI. Trimming left V 3 bases short and J 6 bases short, with 9 bases between. The CDR3 totals 13 residues. As DNA, the CDR3 is TGTGCCAGCAGTGAGGGGGGGGGTCAGCCCCAGCATTTT. It codes for CASSEGGGQPQHF.

This chain uses TRBV19 with TRBJ1-3; no clear D gene. The CDR3 has 14 amino acids. Deletions cut 6 bases from V and 4 bases from J, with 13 bases between. The germline V gene has CDR1 LNHDA and CDR2 SQIVND (reference sequence). CDR3 amino acids: CASRPRLSGNTIYF. CDR3 nucleotide sequence: TGTGCCAGTAGGCCCCGACTGTCCGGAAACACCATATATTTT.

This clone occurred once. V and J are TRBV5-1 and TRBJ2-7; 12 positions agree with TRBD2. CDR1 SGHRS and CDR2 YFSETQ come from the germline V gene. Losses at the gene ends were 4 bases for V and 0 bases for J; bases not matched to a gene: 8. The CDR3 runs 17 residues. The CDR3 region has the DNA TGCGCCAGCAGCCCCCAGACTAGCGGGGGAAGCTCCTACGAGCAGTACTTC. Its protein product is CASSPQTSGGSSYEQYF.

The gene calls are TRBV10-3 and TRBJ2-1; 9 nucleotides line up with TRBD1. Trimming took 6 bases from V and 5 from J; bases not matched to a gene: 5. CDR3 length: 14 residues. The V gene's germline CDR1 is ENHRY and CDR2 SYGVKD. The CDR3 DNA follows: TGTGCCATCAGGGGGGACAGGGTGAACAATGAGCAGTTCTTC. Translation: CAIRGDRVNNEQFF.

This chain uses TRBV29-1 with TRBJ2-1, with TRBD1 as a possible D gene (5 bases). The CDR3 sequence is 13 residues long. V was clipped by 8 bases and J by 9 bases, with 20 bases between them. Germline V CDR1 and CDR2: SQVTM, ANQGSEA. The chain's CDR3 is CSIIGVRAPEQFF. In DNA form, the CDR3 reads TGCAGCATAATAGGGGTAAGGGCCCCTGAGCAGTTCTTC.

The chain joins TRBV5-1 to TRBJ2-2; 9 positions match TRBD1. Germline CDR1 reads SGHRS; CDR2 reads YFSETQ. Trimming removed 0 bases from V and 6 bases from J; junction bases left unmatched: 9. There are 17 residues in the CDR3. The CDR3 DNA reads as TGCGCCAGCAGCTTGGGGCCGGGACAGGGAAATGCCGGGGAGCTGTTTTTT. Its protein is CASSLGPGQGNAGELFF.

V and J are TRBV6-5 and TRBJ1-6; TRBD1 aligns across 7 bases. CDR3 length equals 14 residues. The germline V gene encodes CDR1 MNHEY and CDR2 SVGAGI. The junction had 5 bases not matched to a gene; V was cut back by 6 bases and J by 6 bases. CDR3 sequence (DNA): TGTGCCAGCAGCCGGGACAGCGCTAATTCACCCCTCCACTTT. This codes for CASSRDSANSPLHF.

The J gene is TRBJ1-4, the V gene TRBV14, with 7 bases aligning to TRBD1. The CDR3 is made up of 14 amino acids. Germline CDR1 is SGHDN and CDR2 is FVKESK. Trimming took 3 bases from V and 15 from J; bases not matched to a gene: 13. CDR3 region: CASSHQHRGRFVFF. The CDR3 coding sequence is TGTGCCAGCAGCCACCAACACAGGGGCCGATTTGTGTTTTTT.

V is TRBV6-6 and J is TRBJ2-7, with D perhaps matching TRBD2 (5 bases). The CDR3 covers 11 residues. Per germline, CDR1 MNHNY and CDR2 SVGAGI (reference sequence). Trimming removed 4 bases from V and 9 bases from J, with 10 bases in between. Here the CDR3 reads CASSSNAGQYF. The DNA of the CDR3 is TGTGCCAGCAGTTCGAACGCGGGGCAGTACTTC.

There are a few counts of this clone. The chain has TRBV14 and TRBJ2-1; possible D gene TRBD2, 5 bases. The germline gives CDR1 SGHDN, CDR2 FVKESK. CDR3 length: 17 amino acids. With 2 bases removed from V and 5 bases from J, the gap between germline ends came to 19 bases. The chain's CDR3 is CASSQWARRTPDNEQFF. CDR3 nucleotide sequence: TGTGCCAGCAGCCAATGGGCCCGCAGGACTCCCGACAATGAGCAGTTCTTC.

This clone has a single count. The chain joins TRBV10-3 to TRBJ2-7, with 8 bases that match TRBD1. With V trimmed by 2 bases and J by 3 bases, 3 bases remained unmatched. This CDR3 region has 14 residues. CDR1 and CDR2 from the germline V gene are ENHRY and SYGVKD. The CDR3 here is CAISEPGQGYEQYF. The DNA for the CDR3 is TGTGCCATCAGTGAGCCCGGACAGGGCTACGAGCAGTACTTC.

This clone was seen once. The chain is built from TRBV11-2 and TRBJ2-3, with a possible D match to TRBD2 (6 bases). Germline CDR1 is SGHAT and CDR2 is FQNNGV. CDR3 length: 13 amino acids. V was cut by 1 base and J by 9 bases, with 11 bases left in between. CDR3 nucleotides: TGTGCCAGCAGCTTAGGGTCTAGCGTAACGCAGTATTTT. It encodes CASSLGSSVTQYF.